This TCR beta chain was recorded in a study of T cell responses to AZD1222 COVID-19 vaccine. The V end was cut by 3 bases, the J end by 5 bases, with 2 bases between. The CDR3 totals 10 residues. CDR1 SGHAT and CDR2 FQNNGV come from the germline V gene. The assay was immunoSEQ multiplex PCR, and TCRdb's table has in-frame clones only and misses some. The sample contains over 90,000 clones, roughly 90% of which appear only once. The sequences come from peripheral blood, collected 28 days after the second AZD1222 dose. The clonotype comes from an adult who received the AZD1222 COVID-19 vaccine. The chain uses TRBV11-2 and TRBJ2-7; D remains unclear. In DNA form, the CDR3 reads TGTGCCAGCAGCTTGAACGAGCAGTACTTC. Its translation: CASSLNEQYF.